Listed below are T cell receptor beta chains from one sample, sequenced in a study of T cell changes during pregnancy in multiple sclerosis. Using immunoSEQ multiplex PCR, the repertoire was profiled, and TCRdb retains in-frame clones only, with some absent. The sample has 60,000 to 75,000 clones; just over 90% are singletons. The specimen comprised peripheral blood, sampled in the second trimester of pregnancy. The source is a female donor in good health, enrolled as a control in a pregnancy study. Both conserved end residues are part of each CDR3. The order of the fields is D gene, clone size, V gene, J gene, CDR3 DNA, CDR3 protein. A D gene is named only where the DNA matches it firmly. Only part of the rows carry a size: once, few, many, or a class if the clone is expanded.

>NA|NA|TRBV30|TRBJ2-7
TGTGCCTGGAGTGACCCCCCTCGACTAGTTAGGACCTACGAGCAGTACTTC
CAWSDPPRLVRTYEQYF
>TRBD1|NA|TRBV30|TRBJ1-5
TGTGCCTGGAAAGGGGGGACAGTCAGCAATCAGCCCCAGCATTTT
CAWKGGTVSNQPQHF
>TRBD1|NA|TRBV5-1|TRBJ1-3
TGCGCCAGCAGCTTAGGACAGGGGTTCTCTGGAAACACCATATATTTT
CASSLGQGFSGNTIYF
>TRBD2|NA|TRBV29-1|TRBJ2-1
TGCAGCGTCTCGACTAGCGGGGACATGAGCCAGTTCTTC
CSVSTSGDMSQFF
>NA|NA|TRBV27|TRBJ2-3
TGTGCCAGCAGTTGGCGGGATGCAGATACGCAGTATTTT
CASSWRDADTQYF
>TRBD1|NA|TRBV7-9|TRBJ1-2
TGTGCCAGCAGCCAAACGACAGGGGCCCACTATGGCTACACCTTC
CASSQTTGAHYGYTF
>TRBD2|NA|TRBV19|TRBJ2-3
TGTGCCAGTAGTATCCGATACAATAGCGGGTCAAGTTTAGATACGCAGTATTTT
CASSIRYNSGSSLDTQYF
>TRBD2|NA|TRBV7-8|TRBJ2-5
TGTGCCAGCAGCGCGCAGGGCGGGGGGGAGACCCAGTACTTC
CASSAQGGGETQYF
>NA|NA|TRBV4-1|TRBJ2-3
TGCGCCAGCAGCCAAGATTTCCGGCAGGGCGCAGATACGCAGTATTTT
CASSQDFRQGADTQYF
>NA|once|TRBV27|TRBJ1-1
TGTGCCAGCAGTCCCGCGGGACCAAGGGAAGCTTTCTTT
CASSPAGPREAFF
>TRBD1|NA|TRBV28|TRBJ1-1
TGTGCCAGCAGTCTAAGGGGGCGTGGGGCTTTCTTT
CASSLRGRGAFF
>NA|NA|TRBV28|TRBJ1-5
TGTGCCAGCAGGCCACAGAATCAGCCCCAGCATTTT
CASRPQNQPQHF
>TRBD2|NA|TRBV27|TRBJ2-1
TGTGCCAGCTTTAGGACAGGGACGCTAGCGGGAGGGCCAAATGAGCAGTTCTTC
CASFRTGTLAGGPNEQFF
>TRBD1|NA|TRBV30|TRBJ1-1
TGTGCCTGGAGTCGACTACAGGGGAGAACCCTCTTAACTGAAGCTTTCTTT
CAWSRLQGRTLLTEAFF
>NA|once|TRBV19|TRBJ2-7
TGTGCCAGTAGTAGACGACATCAAAGGGGGGGGTACGAGCAGTACTTC
CASSRRHQRGGYEQYF
>TRBD1|NA|TRBV6-6|TRBJ1-6
TGTGCCAGCGGAAAGGACAGGCTCTATAATTCACCCCTCCACTTT
CASGKDRLYNSPLHF
>NA|NA|TRBV4-3|TRBJ2-1
TGCGCCAGCAGCCAAGATACGGGGTACAATGAGCAGTTCTTC
CASSQDTGYNEQFF
>TRBD1|NA|TRBV7-9|TRBJ2-2
TGTGCCAGCAACGAGGACGGGACAGGTCGTATGATAAACACCGGGGAGCTGTTTTTT
CASNEDGTGRMINTGELFF
>TRBD1|NA|TRBV7-9|TRBJ1-6
TGTGCCAGCAGCTTGGGGCAAGGACAGGGAGGAAGGTCACCCCTCCACTTT
CASSLGQGQGGRSPLHF
>TRBD1|NA|TRBV4-1|TRBJ2-5
TGCGCCAGCAGCCCTCGCCGGGACAGGGGGGACGCGTACTTC
CASSPRRDRGDAYF